This TCR beta chain was sequenced for a study of cytomegalovirus exposure and HLA in healthy donors. Study-level results: 150 to 200 TCR beta chains were listed as cytomegalovirus-associated. One variant, a missense change in DCLRE1C, was linked in a later analysis to TCR beta V- and J-gene trimming.

The PCR had 60 Vbeta and 13 Jbeta primers. The method was immunoSEQ multiplex PCR; TCRdb's version includes in-frame clones alone and lacks a portion of them. The table records 90,000 to 100,000 clones, more than 70% of them present only once. On this clone itself: Its antigen is unidentified.

The sequencing input was PBMCs. This clonotype was obtained from a woman aged 55-69 years in good health and CMV-seropositive.

The CDR3 loop reads CASTPFTGTGEYGYTF. CDR3 DNA sequence: TGTGCCAGCACCCCCTTTACCGGGACAGGGGAATATGGCTACACCTTC. The V gene is TRBV9, the J gene TRBJ1-2, with TRBD1 identical over 10 bases. Germline V gene data show CDR1 as SGDLS and CDR2 as YYNGEE. Trimming removed 6 bases from V and 5 bases from J; junction bases left unmatched: 13. This CDR3 has 16 residues.